This TCR beta chain was identified in a study of early T cells in non-severe SARS-CoV-2 infection. Looking at the study overall: Sequencing input comprised bulk RNA from unsorted whole blood; chain pairing was not available.

Unique molecular identifiers were attached to individual cDNA molecules. In TCRdb, the 5' RACE reads were re-called with MiXCR into one record per CDR3 protein. The data contain tens of thousands of distinct CDR3 sequences, roughly 5% of them singletons. This clonotype was recorded at least ten times. No antigen is known for it. The CDR3 has 19 residues. V dropped 2 bases and J dropped 5 bases, with 25 bases sitting between them. Germline V gene data show CDR1 as ENHRY and CDR2 as SYGVKD. Overall study findings and caveats: VDJdb matching favored anti-spike CD8 responses, missing private and CD4 specificities.

Sequenced sample: whole blood. This sequence originates from an adult who was a healthcare worker with PCR-confirmed SARS-CoV-2 infection or an uninfected control (not recorded which). This chain connects TRBV10-3 to TRBJ2-1; D might be TRBD2 (5 bases). The CDR3 loop reads CAISERPKVVAGTHNEQFF. CDR3 coding DNA: TGTGCCATCAGTGAGCGACCCAAAGTCGTGGCGGGCACTCACAATGAGCAGTTCTTC.